The subject of this entry is one T cell receptor beta chain. One end of the junction fails to match germline, which may point to a read error. Germline CDR1 and CDR2: MNHEY and SVGAGI. CDR3 length: 14 residues. This entry is derived from a study of T cells in Graves' hyperthyroidism and ophthalmopathy. Patients were excluded because of uncontrolled infection, other autoimmune disease, pregnancy or lactation. Amplified TCR beta CDR3 regions derived from RNA transcripts. RT-PCR in the first round (using the HTBI primer set) targeted the TCR CDR3. TCRdb redid the calling of the multiplex PCR reads with MiXCR, one entry per CDR3 protein. Here the sample spans 500,000 to 600,000 distinct CDR3 sequences, more than 45% being singletons.

V and J are TRBV6-5 and TRBJ2-7, with D tentatively TRBD1 (6 bases). The origin of this receptor is an adult woman with Graves' disease, either hyperthyroidism or ophthalmopathy (not recorded which). The specimen was peripheral blood or thyroid tissue (not recorded which). For the CDR3, the DNA is TGTGCCATCAGTACTCCCGGGACACCATACGAGCAGTACTTC. It yields the protein CAISTPGTPYEQYF.